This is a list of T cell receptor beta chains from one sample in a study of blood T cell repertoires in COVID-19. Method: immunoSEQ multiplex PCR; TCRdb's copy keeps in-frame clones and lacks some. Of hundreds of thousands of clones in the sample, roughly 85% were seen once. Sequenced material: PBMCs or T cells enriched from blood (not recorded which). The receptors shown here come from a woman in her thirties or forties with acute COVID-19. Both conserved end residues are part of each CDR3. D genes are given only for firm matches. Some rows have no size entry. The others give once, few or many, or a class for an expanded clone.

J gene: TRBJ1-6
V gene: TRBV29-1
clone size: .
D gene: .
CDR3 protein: CSVGGQGSPLHF
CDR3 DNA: TGCAGCGTTGGGGGCCAGGGGTCACCCCTCCACTTT

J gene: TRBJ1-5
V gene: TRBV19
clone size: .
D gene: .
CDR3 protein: CASRGMRNSNQPQHF
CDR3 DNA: TGTGCCAGCCGAGGGATGAGAAATAGCAATCAGCCCCAGCATTTT

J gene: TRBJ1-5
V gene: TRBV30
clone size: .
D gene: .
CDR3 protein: CAWSTRGGGNQPQHF
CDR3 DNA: TGTGCCTGGAGTACCAGGGGTGGGGGCAATCAGCCCCAGCATTTT

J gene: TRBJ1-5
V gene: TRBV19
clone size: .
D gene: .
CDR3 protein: CASSIFSGVGQPQHF
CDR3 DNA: TGTGCCAGTAGTATTTTTTCAGGGGTTGGTCAGCCCCAGCATTTT

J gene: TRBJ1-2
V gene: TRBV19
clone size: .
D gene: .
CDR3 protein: CASSDRRGANYGYTF
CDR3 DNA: TGTGCCAGTAGCGACCGCAGGGGAGCTAACTATGGCTACACCTTC

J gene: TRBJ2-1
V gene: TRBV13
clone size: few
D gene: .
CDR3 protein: CASSLRGGGSSYNEQFF
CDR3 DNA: TGTGCCAGCAGCTTAAGGGGGGGCGGGAGCTCCTACAATGAGCAGTTCTTC

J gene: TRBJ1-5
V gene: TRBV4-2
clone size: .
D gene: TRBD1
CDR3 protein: CASSQGGGQGNQPQHF
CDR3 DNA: TGTGCCAGCAGCCAGGGGGGGGGACAGGGGAATCAGCCCCAGCATTTT

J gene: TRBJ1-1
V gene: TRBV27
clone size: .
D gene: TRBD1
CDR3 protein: CASSLGQANTEAFF
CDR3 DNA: TGTGCCAGCAGTCTGGGACAGGCGAACACTGAAGCTTTCTTT

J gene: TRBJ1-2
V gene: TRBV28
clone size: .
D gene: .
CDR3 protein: CASSSGQGTFYGYTF
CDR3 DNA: TGTGCCAGCAGTTCAGGGCAGGGTACATTTTATGGCTACACCTTC

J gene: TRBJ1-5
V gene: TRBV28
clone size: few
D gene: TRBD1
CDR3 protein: CASTPRRGTGNQPQHF
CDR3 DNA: TGTGCCAGCACACCACGGCGGGGGACAGGGAATCAGCCCCAGCATTTT

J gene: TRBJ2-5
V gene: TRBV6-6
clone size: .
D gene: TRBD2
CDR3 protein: CASNFSGRQYF
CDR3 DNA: TGTGCCAGCAACTTTAGCGGGAGGCAGTACTTC

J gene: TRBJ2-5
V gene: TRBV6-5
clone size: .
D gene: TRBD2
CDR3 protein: CASSYSAGGGETQYF
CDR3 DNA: TGTGCCAGCAGTTACTCGGCGGGAGGGGGGGAGACCCAGTACTTC

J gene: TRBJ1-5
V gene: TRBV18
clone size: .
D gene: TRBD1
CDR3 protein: CASSPLGQGGQPQHF
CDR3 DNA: TGTGCCAGCTCACCTTTAGGACAGGGTGGTCAGCCCCAGCATTTT

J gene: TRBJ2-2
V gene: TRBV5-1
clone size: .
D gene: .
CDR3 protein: CASSLELVSTGELFF
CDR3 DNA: TGCGCCAGCAGCTTGGAGCTAGTATCCACCGGGGAGCTGTTTTTT

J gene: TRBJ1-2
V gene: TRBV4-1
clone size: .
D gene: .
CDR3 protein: CASSQEGATYGYTF
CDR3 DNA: TGCGCCAGCAGCCAAGAAGGGGCTACCTATGGCTACACCTTC

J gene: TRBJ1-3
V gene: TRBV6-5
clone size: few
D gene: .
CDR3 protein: CASSPSSGNTIYF
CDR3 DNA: TGTGCCAGCAGCCCGTCCTCTGGAAACACCATATATTTT

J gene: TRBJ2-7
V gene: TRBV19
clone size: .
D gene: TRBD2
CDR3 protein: CASSILAGGADEQYF
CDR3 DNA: TGTGCCAGTAGTATCCTTGCGGGAGGTGCAGACGAGCAGTACTTC

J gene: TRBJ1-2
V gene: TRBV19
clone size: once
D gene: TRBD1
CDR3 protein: CASRGTGESSGYTF
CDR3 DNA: TGTGCCAGTAGGGGGACAGGCGAGTCCAGTGGCTACACCTTC

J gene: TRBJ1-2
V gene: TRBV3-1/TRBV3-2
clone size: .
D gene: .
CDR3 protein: CASSQAQRSTRTYGYTF
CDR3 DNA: TGTGCCAGCAGCCAAGCTCAGCGGTCGACAAGGACGTATGGCTACACCTTC

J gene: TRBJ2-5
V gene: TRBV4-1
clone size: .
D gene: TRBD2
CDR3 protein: CASSLGGLAGGPQYF
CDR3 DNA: TGCGCCAGCAGCCTAGGGGGACTAGCGGGAGGCCCCCAGTACTTC

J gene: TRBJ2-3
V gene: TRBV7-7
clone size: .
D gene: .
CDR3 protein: CASSSTFSVADTQYF
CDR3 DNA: TGTGCCAGCAGCAGCACTTTTAGTGTAGCCGATACGCAGTATTTT

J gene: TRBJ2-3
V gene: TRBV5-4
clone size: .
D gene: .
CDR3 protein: CASSSLTDTQYF
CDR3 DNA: TGTGCCAGCAGCTCTCTCACAGATACGCAGTATTTT

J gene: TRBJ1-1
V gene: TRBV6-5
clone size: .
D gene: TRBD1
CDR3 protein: CASRRTGSGTEAFF
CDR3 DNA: TGTGCCAGCAGACGGACAGGGAGCGGCACTGAAGCTTTCTTT

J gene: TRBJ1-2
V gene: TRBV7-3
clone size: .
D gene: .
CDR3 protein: CASSLRGLDGYTF
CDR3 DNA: TGTGCCAGCAGCTTACGGGGTTTGGATGGCTACACCTTC

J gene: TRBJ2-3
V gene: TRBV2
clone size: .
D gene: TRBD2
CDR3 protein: CASSGRTSGSPRADTQYF
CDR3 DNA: TGTGCCAGCAGTGGCCGGACTAGCGGGAGTCCCCGCGCAGATACGCAGTATTTT

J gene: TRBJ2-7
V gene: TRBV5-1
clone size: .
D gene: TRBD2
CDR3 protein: CASSYGGSSYEQYF
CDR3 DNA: TGCGCCAGCAGTTACGGGGGGAGCTCCTACGAGCAGTACTTC

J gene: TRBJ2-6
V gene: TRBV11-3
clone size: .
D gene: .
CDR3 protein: CASSLPSIGGLGANVLTF
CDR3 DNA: TGTGCCAGCAGCTTACCCTCTATCGGTGGACTGGGGGCCAACGTCCTGACTTTC

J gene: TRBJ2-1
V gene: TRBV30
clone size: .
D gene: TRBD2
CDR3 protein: CAWTGTSGSRWGNEQFF
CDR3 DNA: TGTGCCTGGACCGGGACTAGCGGGAGTCGATGGGGCAATGAGCAGTTCTTC

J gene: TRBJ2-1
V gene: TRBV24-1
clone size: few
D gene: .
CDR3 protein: CATGAPAYNEQFF
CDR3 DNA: TGTGCCACCGGTGCCCCAGCCTACAATGAGCAGTTCTTC

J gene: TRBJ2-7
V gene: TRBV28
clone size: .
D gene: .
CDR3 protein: CASSRSLQGPYEQYF
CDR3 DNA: TGTGCCAGCAGCCGCAGCTTACAGGGTCCCTACGAGCAGTACTTC

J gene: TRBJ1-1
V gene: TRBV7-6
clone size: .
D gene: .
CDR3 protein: CASSLDPDHNTEAFF
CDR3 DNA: TGTGCCAGCAGCTTAGATCCAGATCACAACACTGAAGCTTTCTTT

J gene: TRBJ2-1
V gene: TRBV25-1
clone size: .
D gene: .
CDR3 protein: CASSETRGEQFF
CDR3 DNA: TGTGCCAGCAGTGAGACTAGAGGTGAGCAGTTCTTC

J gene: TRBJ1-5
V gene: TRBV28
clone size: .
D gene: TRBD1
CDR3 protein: CASSSGQGGGYSNQPQHF
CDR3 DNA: TGTGCCAGCAGTTCGGGACAGGGTGGAGGATATAGCAATCAGCCCCAGCATTTT

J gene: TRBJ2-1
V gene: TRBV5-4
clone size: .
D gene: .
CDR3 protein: CASSLQGQNEQFF
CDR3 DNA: TGTGCCAGCAGCTTGCAGGGGCAGAATGAGCAGTTCTTC

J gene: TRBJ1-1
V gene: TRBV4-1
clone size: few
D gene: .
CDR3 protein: CASSAQGTAFF
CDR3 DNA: TGCGCCAGCAGCGCACAGGGAACAGCTTTCTTT

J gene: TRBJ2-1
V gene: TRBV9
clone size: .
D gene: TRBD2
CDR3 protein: CASSGLADYNEQFF
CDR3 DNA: TGTGCCAGCTCCGGACTAGCGGACTACAATGAGCAGTTCTTC

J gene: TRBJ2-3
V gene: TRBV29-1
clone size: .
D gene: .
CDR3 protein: CSVEDFSGARDTQYF
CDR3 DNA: TGCAGCGTTGAAGATTTTTCAGGGGCGCGGGATACGCAGTATTTT

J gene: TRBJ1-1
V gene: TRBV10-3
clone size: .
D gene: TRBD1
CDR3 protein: CAISGGTEAFF
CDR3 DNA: TGTGCCATCTCAGGGGGCACTGAAGCTTTCTTT

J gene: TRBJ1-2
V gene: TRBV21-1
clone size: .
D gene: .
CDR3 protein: CASRLRFLDYGYTF
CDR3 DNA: TGTGCCAGCAGACTGAGGTTTCTGGACTATGGCTACACCTTC

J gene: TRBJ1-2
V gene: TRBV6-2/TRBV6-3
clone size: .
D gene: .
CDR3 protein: CASSYYSTANYGYTF
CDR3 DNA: TGTGCCAGCAGTTACTATTCGACAGCTAACTATGGCTACACCTTC

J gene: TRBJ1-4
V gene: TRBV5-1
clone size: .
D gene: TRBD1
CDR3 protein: CASSLGTGVEKLFF
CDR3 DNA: TGCGCCAGCAGCTTGGGAACAGGGGTTGAAAAACTGTTTTTT

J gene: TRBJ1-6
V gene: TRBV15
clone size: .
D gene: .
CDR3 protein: CATSRETSTGRIQALHF
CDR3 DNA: TGTGCCACCAGCAGAGAAACCTCCACGGGAAGAATTCAAGCCCTCCACTTT

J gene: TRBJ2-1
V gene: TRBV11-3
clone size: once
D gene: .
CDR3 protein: CASSGGTNEQFF
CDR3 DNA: TGTGCCAGCTCAGGCGGGACCAATGAGCAGTTCTTC

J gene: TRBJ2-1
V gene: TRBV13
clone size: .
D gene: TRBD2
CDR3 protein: CASSLDFAGGVNEQFF
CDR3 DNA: TGTGCCAGCAGCTTGGATTTCGCGGGGGGTGTTAATGAGCAGTTCTTC

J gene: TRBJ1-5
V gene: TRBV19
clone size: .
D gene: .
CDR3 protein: CASSSNRDGQPQHF
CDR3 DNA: TGTGCCAGTAGTTCTAACAGGGACGGACAGCCCCAGCATTTT

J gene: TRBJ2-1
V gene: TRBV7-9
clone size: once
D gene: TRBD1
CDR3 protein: CASSLLSGQGGIGQFF
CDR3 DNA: TGTGCCAGCAGCTTACTATCCGGACAGGGGGGTATCGGGCAGTTCTTC

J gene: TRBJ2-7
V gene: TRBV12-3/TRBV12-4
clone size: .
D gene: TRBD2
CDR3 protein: CASRGESYEQYF
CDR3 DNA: TGTGCCAGCCGGGGGGAGTCCTACGAGCAGTACTTC

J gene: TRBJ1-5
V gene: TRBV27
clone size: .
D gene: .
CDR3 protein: CASSSVQGNQPQHF
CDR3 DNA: TGTGCCAGCAGTTCCGTTCAGGGTAATCAGCCCCAGCATTTT

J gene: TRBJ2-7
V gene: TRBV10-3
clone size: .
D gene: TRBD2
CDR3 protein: CAISEPGGEGPTYEQYF
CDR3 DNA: TGTGCCATCAGTGAGCCGGGGGGGGAGGGACCAACCTACGAGCAGTACTTC

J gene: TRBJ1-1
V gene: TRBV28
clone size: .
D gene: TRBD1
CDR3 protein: CASSPDRGIGGRQAFF
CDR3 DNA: TGTGCCAGCAGTCCGGACAGGGGAATTGGTGGTCGACAAGCTTTCTTT

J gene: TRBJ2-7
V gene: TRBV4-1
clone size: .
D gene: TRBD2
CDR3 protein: CASSQSGTSSSYEQYF
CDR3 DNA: TGCGCCAGCAGCCAATCCGGGACTAGCAGCTCCTACGAGCAGTACTTC

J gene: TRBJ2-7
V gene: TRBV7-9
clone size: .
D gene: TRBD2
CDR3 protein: CASSLGITSGNSEQYF
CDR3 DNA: TGTGCCAGCAGCTTAGGAATAACTAGCGGGAATAGCGAGCAGTACTTC

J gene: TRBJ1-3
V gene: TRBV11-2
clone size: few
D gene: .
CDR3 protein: CASSSSSTGNTIYF
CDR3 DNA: TGTGCCAGCAGCAGTAGCTCGACTGGAAACACCATATATTTT

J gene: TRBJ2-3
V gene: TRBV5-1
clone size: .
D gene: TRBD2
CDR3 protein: CASSLGSGNTQYF
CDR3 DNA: TGCGCCAGCAGCTTGGGAAGCGGGAATACGCAGTATTTT